A single sample gave rise to the 6 T cell receptor beta chains below, sequenced in a study of shared clonotypes between healthy human individuals. Here immunoSEQ multiplex PCR was the method, and the copy in TCRdb shows in-frame clones only, minus some. In the table there are 180,000 or so clones, 85% to 95% of which are singletons. The specimen was naive CD4+ T cells sorted from blood. As for subset: CD45RA+ positively selected. These receptors all come from a woman aged 30 to 39 in good health.

The chain is built from TRBV6-4 and TRBJ1-2, with 7 bases fitting TRBD1. J was trimmed by 8 bases and V by 0 bases; bases with no gene match: 9. The germline V gene has CDR1 MRHNA and CDR2 SNTAGT. The CDR3 is 15 residues long. CDR3 nucleotide sequence: TGTGCCAGCAGTGACTCACCCAGGGGGGACCGAGGCTACACCTTC. This encodes CASSDSPRGDRGYTF.

The rearrangement uses TRBV5-1 and TRBJ1-5; D gene ambiguous. The CDR3 has 15 residues. Trimming left V 4 bases short and J 0 bases short, with 11 bases between. Germline V gene data show CDR1 as SGHRS and CDR2 as YFSETQ. CDR3 bases: TGCGCCAGCAGCCCGGGTAGCAATAGCAATCAGCCCCAGCATTTT. Its protein is CASSPGSNSNQPQHF. The whole variable domain, remainder taken from reference TRBV5-1 and TRBJ1-5, is KAGVTQTPRYLIKTRGQQVTLSCSPISGHRSVSWYQQTPGQGLQFLFEYFSETQRNKGNFPGRFSGRQFSNSRSEMNVSTLELGDSALYLCASSPGSNSNQPQHFGDGTRLSIL.

The V call is TRBV6-5, the J call TRBJ2-3; no definite D call. Trimming removed 2 bases from V and 2 bases from J, with 11 bases in between. Germline CDR1 reads MNHEY; CDR2 reads SVGAGI. The length of the CDR3 is 15 residues. CDR3 DNA sequence: TGTGCCAGCAGTTACGGGTGGCGGAACACAGATACGCAGTATTTT. Translated, it gives CASSYGWRNTDTQYF.

This clone showed up just a few times. The chain links TRBV28 to TRBJ1-5; maybe TRBD1 (5 bases). The CDR3 runs 15 residues. The ends were cut back, 0 bases at V and 5 bases at J, with 11 bases in the middle. Germline assignment: CDR1 MDHEN and CDR2 SYDVKM. In DNA, the CDR3 is TGTGCCAGCAGTTTATGGTCGGGGCTTGATCAGCCCCAGCATTTT. The encoded protein is CASSLWSGLDQPQHF.

The chain employs TRBV7-9 and TRBJ1-4; D not resolved. Trimming took off 1 base at V and 0 bases at J, with 9 bases between the two ends. Germline V gene data show CDR1 as SEHNR and CDR2 as FQNEAQ (reference sequence). CDR3 length: 16 residues. CDR3 nucleotides: TGTGCCAGCAGCTTAGGAAGACTTTCAACTAATGAAAAACTGTTTTTT. Amino acid sequence: CASSLGRLSTNEKLFF.

The V and J genes are TRBV6-5 and TRBJ2-7; TRBD2 matches at 10 bases. CDR1 MNHEY and CDR2 SVGAGI come from the germline V gene. J lost 2 bases, V lost 0 bases, and 1 base had no gene match. This CDR3 has 15 residues. The CDR3 nucleotides read TGTGCCAGCAGTTACTCCGGACTAGCGGCCTACGAGCAGTACTTC. Protein: CASSYSGLAAYEQYF.